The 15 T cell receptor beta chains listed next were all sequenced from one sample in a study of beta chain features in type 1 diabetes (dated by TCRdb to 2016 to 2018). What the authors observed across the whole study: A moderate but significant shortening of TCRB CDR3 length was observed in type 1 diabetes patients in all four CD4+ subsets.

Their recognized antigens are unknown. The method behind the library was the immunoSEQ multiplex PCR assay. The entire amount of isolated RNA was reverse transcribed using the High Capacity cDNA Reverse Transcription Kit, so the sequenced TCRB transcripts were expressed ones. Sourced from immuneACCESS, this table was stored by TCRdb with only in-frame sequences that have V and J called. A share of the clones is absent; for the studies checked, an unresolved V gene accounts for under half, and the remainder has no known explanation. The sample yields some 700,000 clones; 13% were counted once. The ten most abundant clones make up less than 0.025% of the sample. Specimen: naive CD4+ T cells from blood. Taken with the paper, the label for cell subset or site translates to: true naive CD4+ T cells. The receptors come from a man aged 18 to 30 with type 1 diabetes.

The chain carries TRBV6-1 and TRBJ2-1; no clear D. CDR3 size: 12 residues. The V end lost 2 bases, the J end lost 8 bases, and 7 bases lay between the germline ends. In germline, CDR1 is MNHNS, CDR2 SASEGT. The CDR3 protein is CASSERGYEQFF. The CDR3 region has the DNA TGTGCCAGCAGTGAAAGAGGCTATGAGCAGTTCTTC.

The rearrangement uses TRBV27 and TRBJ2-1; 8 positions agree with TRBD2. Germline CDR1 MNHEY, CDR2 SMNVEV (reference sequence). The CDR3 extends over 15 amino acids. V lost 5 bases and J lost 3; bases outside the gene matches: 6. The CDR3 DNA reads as TGTGCCAGCAGTCCTATCAGCGGGGGCTACAATGAGCAGTTCTTC. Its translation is CASSPISGGYNEQFF.

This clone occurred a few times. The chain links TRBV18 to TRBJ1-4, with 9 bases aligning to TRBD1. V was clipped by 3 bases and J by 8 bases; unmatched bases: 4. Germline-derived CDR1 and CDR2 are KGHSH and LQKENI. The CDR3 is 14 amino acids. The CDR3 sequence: CASSPPDRGEKLFF. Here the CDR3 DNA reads TGTGCCAGCTCACCCCCGGACAGGGGAGAAAAACTGTTTTTT.

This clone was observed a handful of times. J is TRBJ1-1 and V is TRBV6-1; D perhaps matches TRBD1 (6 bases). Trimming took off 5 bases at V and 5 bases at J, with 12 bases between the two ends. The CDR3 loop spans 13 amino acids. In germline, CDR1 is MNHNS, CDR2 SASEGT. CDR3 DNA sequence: TGTGCCAGCAGTCCAGGGGTGTCGACTGAAGCTTTCTTT. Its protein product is CASSPGVSTEAFF.

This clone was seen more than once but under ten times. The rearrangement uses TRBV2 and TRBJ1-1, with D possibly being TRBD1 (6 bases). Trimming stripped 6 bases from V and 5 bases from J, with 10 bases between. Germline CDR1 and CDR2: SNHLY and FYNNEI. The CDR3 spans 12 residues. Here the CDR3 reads CASSLDRTEAFF. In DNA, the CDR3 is TGTGCCAGCAGCCTAGACAGGACTGAAGCTTTCTTT.

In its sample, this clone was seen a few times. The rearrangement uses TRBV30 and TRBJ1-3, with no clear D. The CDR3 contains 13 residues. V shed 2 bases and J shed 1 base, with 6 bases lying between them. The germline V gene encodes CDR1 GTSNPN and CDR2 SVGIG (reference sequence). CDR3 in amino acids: CAWSTRSGNTIYF. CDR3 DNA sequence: TGTGCCTGGAGTACGAGATCTGGAAACACCATATATTTT.

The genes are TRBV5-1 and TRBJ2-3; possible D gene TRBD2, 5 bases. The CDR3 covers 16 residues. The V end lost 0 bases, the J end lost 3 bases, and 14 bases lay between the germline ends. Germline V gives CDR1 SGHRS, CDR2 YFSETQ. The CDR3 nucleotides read TGCGCCAGCAGCTTGGGCGTGGAATGGAGGACAGATACGCAGTATTTT. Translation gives CASSLGVEWRTDTQYF.

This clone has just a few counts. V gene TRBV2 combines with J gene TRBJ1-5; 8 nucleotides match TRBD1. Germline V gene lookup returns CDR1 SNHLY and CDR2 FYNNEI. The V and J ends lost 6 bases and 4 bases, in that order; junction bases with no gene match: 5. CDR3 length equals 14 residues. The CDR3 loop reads CASSAQGENQPQHF. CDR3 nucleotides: TGTGCCAGCAGCGCACAGGGGGAGAATCAGCCCCAGCATTTT.

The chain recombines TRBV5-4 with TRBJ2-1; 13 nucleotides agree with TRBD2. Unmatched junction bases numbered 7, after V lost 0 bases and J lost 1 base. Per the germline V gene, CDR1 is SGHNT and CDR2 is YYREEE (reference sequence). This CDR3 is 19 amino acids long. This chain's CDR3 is CASSLARLAGGPSYNEQFF. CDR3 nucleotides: TGTGCCAGCAGCTTGGCCAGACTAGCGGGGGGCCCATCCTACAATGAGCAGTTCTTC.

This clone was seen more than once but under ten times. The DNA of the CDR3 is TGTGCCAGCAGTTTATCACCCCCCACAGGCGAATATGGCTACACCTTC. Translating gives CASSLSPPTGEYGYTF. The chain combines TRBV28 with TRBJ1-2, with TRBD1 as a possible D gene (5 bases). This CDR3 is 16 amino acids long. V was clipped by 1 base and J by 5 bases, with 17 bases between them. Germline V gene lookup returns CDR1 MDHEN and CDR2 SYDVKM.

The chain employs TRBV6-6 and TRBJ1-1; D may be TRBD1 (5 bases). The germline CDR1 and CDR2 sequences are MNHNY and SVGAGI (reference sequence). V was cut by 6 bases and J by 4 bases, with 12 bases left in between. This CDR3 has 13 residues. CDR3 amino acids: CASSSTGGTEAFF. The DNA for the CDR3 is TGTGCCAGCAGCTCAACAGGAGGCACTGAAGCTTTCTTT.

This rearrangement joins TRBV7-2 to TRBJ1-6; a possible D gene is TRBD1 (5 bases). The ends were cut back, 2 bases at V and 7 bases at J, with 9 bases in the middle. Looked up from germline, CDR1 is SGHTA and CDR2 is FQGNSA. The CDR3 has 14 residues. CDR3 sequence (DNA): TGTGCCAGCAGCTTAAACGGGGCGAATTCACCCCTCCACTTT. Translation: CASSLNGANSPLHF.

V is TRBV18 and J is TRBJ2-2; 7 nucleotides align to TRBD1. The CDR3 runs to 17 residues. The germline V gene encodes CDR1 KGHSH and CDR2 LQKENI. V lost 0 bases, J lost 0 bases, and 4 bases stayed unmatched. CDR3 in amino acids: CASSPPDQGANTGELFF. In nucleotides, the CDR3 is TGTGCCAGCTCACCACCGGATCAGGGGGCGAACACCGGGGAGCTGTTTTTT.

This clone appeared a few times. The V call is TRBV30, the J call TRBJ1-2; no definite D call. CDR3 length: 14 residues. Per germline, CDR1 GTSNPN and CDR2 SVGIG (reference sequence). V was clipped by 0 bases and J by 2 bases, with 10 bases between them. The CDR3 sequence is CAWSVGHLNYGYTF. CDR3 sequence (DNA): TGTGCCTGGAGTGTAGGCCATCTAAACTATGGCTACACCTTC.

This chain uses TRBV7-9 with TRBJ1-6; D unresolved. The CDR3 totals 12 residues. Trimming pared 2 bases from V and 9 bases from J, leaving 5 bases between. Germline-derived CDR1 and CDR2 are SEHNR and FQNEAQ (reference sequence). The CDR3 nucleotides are TGTGCCAGCAGCTTACACCTTTCACCCCTCCACTTT. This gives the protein CASSLHLSPLHF.